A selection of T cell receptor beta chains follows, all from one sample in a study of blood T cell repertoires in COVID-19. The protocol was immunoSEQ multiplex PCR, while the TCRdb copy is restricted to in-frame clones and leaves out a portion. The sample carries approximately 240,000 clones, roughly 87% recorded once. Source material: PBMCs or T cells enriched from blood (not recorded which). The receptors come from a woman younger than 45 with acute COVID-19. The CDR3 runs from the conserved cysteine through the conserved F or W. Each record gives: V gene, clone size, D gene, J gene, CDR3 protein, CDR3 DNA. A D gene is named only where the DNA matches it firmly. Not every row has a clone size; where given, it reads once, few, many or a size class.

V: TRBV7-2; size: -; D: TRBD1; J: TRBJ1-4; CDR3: CASSSGPLTGGDEKLFF; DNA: TGTGCCAGCAGCTCGGGCCCCTTGACAGGGGGGGATGAAAAACTGTTTTTT
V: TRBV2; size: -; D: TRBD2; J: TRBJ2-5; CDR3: CATAIDLAGDTKTQYF; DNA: TGTGCCACAGCTATAGACCTAGCGGGGGATACTAAGACCCAGTACTTC
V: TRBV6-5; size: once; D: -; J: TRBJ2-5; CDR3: CASSYSTFGETQYF; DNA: TGTGCCAGCAGTTACTCTACCTTCGGGGAGACCCAGTACTTC
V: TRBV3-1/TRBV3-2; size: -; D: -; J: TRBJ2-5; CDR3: CASSQNGRGQETQYF; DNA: TGTGCCAGCAGCCAAAACGGGCGGGGGCAGGAGACCCAGTACTTC
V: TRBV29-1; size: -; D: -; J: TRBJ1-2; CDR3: CSVEGGTIQSGYTF; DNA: TGCAGCGTTGAAGGTGGGACAATTCAGAGTGGCTACACCTTC
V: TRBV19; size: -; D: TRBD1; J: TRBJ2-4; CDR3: CASSPQGAVKNIQYF; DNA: TGTGCCAGTAGTCCCCAGGGGGCGGTCAAAAACATTCAGTACTTC
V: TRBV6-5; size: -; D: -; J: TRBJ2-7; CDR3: CASSQQGPYEQYF; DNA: TGTGCCAGCAGCCAACAGGGACCCTACGAGCAGTACTTC
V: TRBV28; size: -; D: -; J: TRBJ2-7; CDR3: CASLSGQSYEQYF; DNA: TGTGCCAGCCTTTCCGGACAGTCCTACGAGCAGTACTTC
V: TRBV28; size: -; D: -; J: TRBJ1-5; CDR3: CASSLVRGGNQPQHF; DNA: TGTGCCAGCAGTTTAGTACGGGGGGGCAATCAGCCCCAGCATTTT
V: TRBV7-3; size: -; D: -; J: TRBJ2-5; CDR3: CASSLTDTDGETQYF; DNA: TGTGCCAGCAGCTTAACCGATACAGATGGAGAGACCCAGTACTTC
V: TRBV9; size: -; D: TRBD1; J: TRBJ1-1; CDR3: CASSLTGFTEAFF; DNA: TGTGCCAGCAGCCTGACAGGGTTCACTGAAGCTTTCTTT
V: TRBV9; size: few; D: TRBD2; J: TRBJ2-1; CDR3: CASSVEGLAYNEQFF; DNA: TGTGCCAGCAGCGTAGAGGGACTAGCCTACAATGAGCAGTTCTTC
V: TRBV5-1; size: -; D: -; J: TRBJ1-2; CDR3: CASSLEASPGGYGYTF; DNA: TGCGCCAGCAGCTTGGAAGCATCCCCCGGGGGCTATGGCTACACCTTC
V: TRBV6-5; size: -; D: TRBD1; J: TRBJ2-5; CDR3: CASSYSGGRFETQYF; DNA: TGTGCCAGCAGTTACTCAGGGGGCCGTTTTGAGACCCAGTACTTC